The 9 T cell receptor beta chains given below trace back to one sample, sequenced in a study of T cells of healthy individuals. MiXCR, applied by TCRdb to the 5' RACE reads, yields one record per CDR3 protein. The sample consists of tens of thousands of distinct CDR3 sequences, approximately 4.7% of them appearing once. These TCRs come from a female donor in good health.

The V gene is TRBV29-1, the J gene TRBJ2-3; 9 bases are shared with TRBD1. The junction had 4 bases not matched to a gene; V was cut back by 8 bases and J by 4 bases. The CDR3 consists of 12 residues. The germline V gene has CDR1 SQVTM and CDR2 ANQGSEA. In DNA, the CDR3 is TGCAGCTTGACAGGGGGGTCAGATACGCAGTATTTT. This encodes CSLTGGSDTQYF.

This clonotype was counted at least ten times. J is TRBJ2-5 and V is TRBV24-1, with no clear D. CDR1 is KGHDR, CDR2 SFDVKD, per germline. Trimming left V 4 bases short and J 1 base short, with 15 bases between. The CDR3 has 16 residues. CDR3 DNA: TGTGCCACCAGTGAAGGACGGCGGACCATCCAAGAGACCCAGTACTTC. Its translation: CATSEGRRTIQETQYF.

CDR3 nucleotides: TGTGCCAGCAGTTACAGGAGCGGGCAAACCGGGGAGCTGTTTTTT. As protein: CASSYRSGQTGELFF. The chain recombines TRBV28 with TRBJ2-2, with D possibly TRBD2 on 6 matching bases. Germline-derived CDR1 and CDR2 are MDHEN and SYDVKM. The CDR3 length is 15 residues. Trimming took off 4 bases at V and 5 bases at J, with 14 bases between the two ends.

This clonotype showed up many times. The chain links TRBV10-3 to TRBJ2-3; no clear D. V lost 2 bases and J 6 bases, leaving 18 bases between the germline ends. CDR3 size: 16 residues. Germline CDR1 is ENHRY and CDR2 is SYGVKD. Here the CDR3 reads CAISESSPSARDTQYF. In DNA form, the CDR3 reads TGTGCCATCAGTGAGAGTAGCCCCTCGGCTCGCGATACGCAGTATTTT.

At least ten counts were recorded for this clonotype. The chain is built from TRBV5-1 and TRBJ2-1; 7 bases map to TRBD1. Germline assignment: CDR1 SGHRS and CDR2 YFSETQ. This CDR3 region has 16 residues. After removal of 0 bases from V and 1 base from J, the junction contained 4 bases not matched to a gene. DNA for the CDR3: TGCGCCAGCAGCTTGGCCCCGACAGGGTCCTACAATGAGCAGTTCTTC. Its translation is CASSLAPTGSYNEQFF.

This clonotype was seen a few times. The rearrangement links TRBV29-1 to TRBJ2-1; 10 nucleotides agree with TRBD2. Germline V gene data show CDR1 as SQVTM and CDR2 as ANQGSEA. Trimming cost V 6 bases and J 2 bases; bases outside gene matches: 7. The CDR3 is 15 residues long. CDR3 residues: CSVTTSGRTYNEQFF. The CDR3 bases are TGCAGCGTCACGACTAGCGGGCGAACCTACAATGAGCAGTTCTTC.

In its sample, this clonotype was seen a few times. The chain links TRBV7-3 to TRBJ1-1; a possible D gene is TRBD1 (5 bases). The V gene lost 5 bases and the J gene lost 7 bases, with 11 bases spanning the gap. Per the germline V gene, CDR1 is SGHTA and CDR2 is FQGTGA. This CDR3 spans 12 amino acids. CDR3: CASSQLGGEAFF. Written as DNA, the CDR3 is TGTGCCAGCAGCCAACTTGGGGGTGAAGCTTTCTTT.

In this sample, this clonotype turned up many times. The J gene is TRBJ2-1, the V gene TRBV12-3 or TRBV12-4; D uncertain. This CDR3 is built from 13 residues. Trimming stripped 7 bases from V and 7 bases from J, with 14 bases between. CDR3 coding DNA: TGTGCCAGCACCCTGAAGGAGTGGAATGAGCAGTTCTTC. Amino acid sequence: CASTLKEWNEQFF.

In its sample, this clonotype was seen a few times. V is TRBV27 and J is TRBJ1-6, with D unclear. The CDR3 loop spans 19 amino acids. The V end lost 5 bases, the J end lost 3 bases, and 23 bases lay between the germline ends. The V gene's germline CDR1 is MNHEY and CDR2 SMNVEV (reference sequence). CDR3 region: CASSRDFPGLLNYNSPLHF. CDR3 bases: TGTGCCAGCAGTCGAGATTTCCCGGGCCTCCTAAACTATAATTCACCCCTCCACTTT.